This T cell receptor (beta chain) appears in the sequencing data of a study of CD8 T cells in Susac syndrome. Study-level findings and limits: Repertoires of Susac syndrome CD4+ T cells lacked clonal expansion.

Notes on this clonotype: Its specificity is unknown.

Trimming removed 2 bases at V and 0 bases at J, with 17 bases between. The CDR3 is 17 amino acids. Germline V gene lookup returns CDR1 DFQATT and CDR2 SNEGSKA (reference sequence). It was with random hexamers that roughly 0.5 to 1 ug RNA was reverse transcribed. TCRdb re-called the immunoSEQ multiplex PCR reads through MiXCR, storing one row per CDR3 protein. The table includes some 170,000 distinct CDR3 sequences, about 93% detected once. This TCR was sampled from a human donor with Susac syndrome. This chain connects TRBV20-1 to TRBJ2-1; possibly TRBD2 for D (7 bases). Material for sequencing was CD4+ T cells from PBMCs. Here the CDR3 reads CSARSTLADSSYNEQFF. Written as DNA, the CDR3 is TGCAGTGCTAGATCGACTCTAGCGGACAGCTCCTACAATGAGCAGTTCTTC.